At least ten counts were recorded for the clone carrying this T cell receptor beta chain. Its target is not known. The data are from a study of identical twins. The germline CDR1 and CDR2 sequences are MGHRA and YSYEKL. The CDR3 is made up of 14 amino acids. V lost 6 bases and J 6 bases, leaving 17 bases between the germline ends. One entry per CDR3 protein, called by TCRdb with MiXCR from the 5' RACE reads. The sample carries about 240,000 distinct CDR3 sequences, about 13% recorded once. Study-level findings and limits: The analysis was cross-sectional rather than longitudinal within donors.

The data were also submitted as part of a second study, on yellow fever vaccine responses in identical twins.

The chain is built from TRBV4-1 and TRBJ1-1, with a possible D match to TRBD1 (5 bases). Sequenced material: memory (CD45RO+) T cells sorted from blood. The TCR sequence derives from a woman under 30 in good health. CDR3 loop: CASSQGLRSAEAFF. CDR3 nucleotide sequence: TGCGCCAGCAGTCAGGGCCTAAGATCCGCTGAAGCTTTCTTT.